This entry lists 5 T cell receptor beta chains sequenced from one sample in a study of T cell responses to AZD1222 COVID-19 vaccine listed by TCRdb under 2021. Libraries came from the immunoSEQ multiplex PCR assay. The table was pulled from immuneACCESS by TCRdb, which kept in-frame rearrangements only. Such tables lose some clones; where checked, under half of the loss comes from unresolved V genes, and the rest has no known cause. Counted in this sample were 150,000 or so clones; 80% to 95% of them appeared once. The ten largest clones capture 2.3% of the sample. The time point tag for this specimen amounts to: baseline before first vaccination. Sequences were derived from peripheral blood, sampled on day 0 of AZD1222 vaccination. The receptors derive from an adult in good health.

The genes are TRBV19 and TRBJ1-4, with D perhaps matching TRBD1 (5 bases). V lost 1 base to trimming and J lost 5 bases, with 8 bases between them. The germline V gene encodes CDR1 LNHDA and CDR2 SQIVND (reference sequence). The CDR3 is 14 residues long. The CDR3 loop is CASSIGQGNEKLFF. The CDR3 coding sequence is TGTGCCAGTAGTATAGGTCAGGGAAATGAAAAACTGTTTTTT.

This chain links TRBV6-5 with TRBJ2-7, with TRBD2 as a possible D gene (6 bases). Trimming took off 6 bases at V and 6 bases at J, with 12 bases between the two ends. This CDR3 is 12 amino acids long. Germline V gene lookup returns CDR1 MNHEY and CDR2 SVGAGI. DNA of the CDR3: TGTGCCAGCAGGGACGGAGCGGGCGAGCAGTACTTC. Protein sequence: CASRDGAGEQYF.

The rearrangement links TRBV3-1 (or the pseudogene TRBV3-2) to TRBJ1-5; D ambiguous. Germline V gene data show CDR1 as LGHDT and CDR2 as YNNKEL (reference sequence). The CDR3 has 13 residues. The V end lost 2 bases, the J end lost 1 base, and 3 bases lay between the germline ends. DNA for the CDR3: TGTGCCAGCAGCCAACGGAGCAATCAGCCCCAGCATTTT. This encodes CASSQRSNQPQHF.

J is TRBJ2-1 and V is TRBV29-1; 13 bases agree with TRBD2. The germline gives CDR1 SQVTM, CDR2 ANQGSEA. V dropped 4 bases and J dropped 9; count of bases not matched to a gene: 6. CDR3 size: 14 residues. CDR3: CSVGWTSGSFEQFF. The CDR3 nucleotides read TGCAGCGTTGGATGGACTAGCGGGAGCTTTGAGCAGTTCTTC.

The chain is built from TRBV29-1 and TRBJ1-2; D not certain. Germline V gene lookup returns CDR1 SQVTM and CDR2 ANQGSEA. The V end lost 6 bases, the J end lost 1 base, and 9 bases lay between the germline ends. The CDR3 is 12 residues long. Here the CDR3 DNA reads TGCAGCGTCTCTGACATTAACTATGGCTACACCTTC. Its translation: CSVSDINYGYTF. The whole variable domain, filled in from reference TRBV29-1 and TRBJ1-2, reads SAVISQKPSRDICQRGTSLTIQCQVDSQVTMMFWYRQQPGQSLTLIATANQGSEATYESGFVIDKFPISRPNLTFSTLTVSNMSPEDSSIYLCSVSDINYGYTFGSGTRLTVV.